This TCR beta chain was sequenced during a study of graft-versus-host responses after intestinal transplantation (dated by TCRdb to the early 2020s). About the study as a whole: The transplants that recipients got were multivisceral, liver-intestinal, or isolated intestinal. The cohort enrolled about two dozen intestinal transplant recipients including one retransplant, and 3 patients lacking pretransplant specimens were excluded. Anti-thymocyte globulin induction was given to all recipients, followed by maintenance tacrolimus and steroids for two to three years. Donor T cell macrochimerism was defined as a peak of at least 4% donor T cells among recipient peripheral blood mononuclear cells. Samples from three later patients were sequenced in-house on an Illumina MiSeq with MiXCR processing rather than by the commercial service. Alloreactive clones were identified by sequencing pre-transplant mixed lymphocyte reaction products and comparing these products with unstimulated pre-transplant donor and recipient T cells. Bulk TCR-beta CDR3 sequencing was used to track graft-versus-host and host-versus-graft alloreactive T cell clones in the graft, circulation and bone marrow after intestinal transplantation.

About this clone itself: This receptor's antigen is unknown. Base-call qualities are not available, and no considerably larger clone is one nucleotide away.

What this sample's time point label stands for: cells obtained before transplantation from donor or recipient. CD3+CD4+ and CD3+CD8+ populations were FACS-sorted from unstimulated pre-transplant donor and recipient cells taken from spleen or lymph nodes. From a lookup of the germline V gene, CDR1 and CDR2 are MNHEY and SVGAGI. For this chain, trimming is 5 bases at the V end and 5 bases at the J end, and the number of junction bases without a gene match is 7. The CDR3 starts with the cysteine, ends with the phenylalanine, and has 15 residues. Kept here is only the CDR3 DNA, which spans 45 bases and is read in frame from base 1. Library creation used the immunoSEQ multiplex PCR assay. For most patients, genomic DNA was isolated using the Qiagen DNeasy Blood and Tissue Kit and was shipped frozen to Adaptive Biotechnologies for TCR sequencing. For most patients, high-throughput TCR-beta CDR3 sequencing of genomic DNA was performed by Adaptive Biotechnologies. As for how the authors treated the data: TCR sequencing data were retrieved from Adaptive's ImmunoSEQ software for 18 patients, whereas a few other patients were processed with MiXCR and VDJtools. CD4 versus CD8 sorting errors were corrected by removing sequences found in both subsets at a frequency ratio below 5:1. CDR3 nucleotide sequences shared between donor and recipient were removed because their origin could not be assigned. To be classed as alloreactive, a clone needed at least 2-fold expansion over unstimulated cells and a minimum CFSE-low frequency of 0.002% (template counts) or 0.001% (read counts). Clones detected in sequenced pre-transplant spleen, lymph node, or MLR CFSE-low populations of the donor or recipient were defined as mappable. Cumulative frequency of alloreactive clones was calculated as a percentage of all sequences weighted by copy number. TCRdb stores this immuneACCESS table with in-frame sequences only. Part of the clones is absent; in the studies checked, under half of the shortfall reflects unresolved V genes, and no reason is known for the rest. V and J calls plus clone size are reproduced from that table; the DNA served to infer D and trimming. The sample yields 90,000 or so clones; about four fifths were counted once. The top ten clones comprise 0.8% to 0.9% of the sample.

Broad study findings and their caveats: Conclusions were limited by the relatively low number and heterogeneity of intestinal transplant patients. GvH clones were detected in recipient bone marrow, and some appeared earlier in ileal mucosa or blood, consistent with an intestinal mucosal origin. High GvH to HvG T cell clonal ratios were observed in the allografts of patients with donor T cell macrochimerism. Peak levels of circulating GvH clones were associated with declines in HvG clones early after transplant.

This sequence originates from a human donor who received an intestinal transplant. The V and J genes are TRBV6-5 and TRBJ1-4; 8 bases in the middle match TRBD1. The sample here was unstimulated CD4+ T cells sorted from spleen or lymph node cells, taken before intestinal transplant. The CDR3 is CASSRTGRGNEKLFF. The DNA sequence reads TGTGCCAGCAGTCGGACAGGGAGGGGGAATGAAAAACTGTTTTTT.